This paragraph reports one TCR beta chain. Its target is not known. The sort gate was single viable CD3+CD4+CD8-CD45RO+ cells for memory CD4+ T cells. This specimen comes from a study of memory CD4+ T cells and cytomegalovirus serostatus. Germline CDR1 is SGHDT and CDR2 is YYEEEE. Trimming cost V 3 bases and J 2 bases, with 24 bases left between them. This CDR3 region has 19 residues. Findings of the study overall: Each of approximately 61 CMV-associated TCRbeta sequences occurred in one to five individuals. The CMV-associated TCR signature appears largely within the CD4+ memory repertoire. Median bootstrapped AUC for CMV status was approximately 0.94 originally, just under 0.93 US-trained.

Repertoires were generated with immunoSEQ multiplex PCR, while TCRdb's copy carries only in-frame clones and drops some. The sample holds 50,000 to 55,000 clones, roughly 80% seen once. This chain uses TRBV5-6 with TRBJ1-5, with D tentatively TRBD1 (6 bases). The sequence derives from an adult in good health and CMV-seronegative. Source material: memory CD4+ T cells from blood. The CDR3 nucleotides are TGTGCCAGCAGCTCCCATAAATATGACAGGAGGATGGGCAATCAGCCCCAGCATTTT. Residues: CASSSHKYDRRMGNQPQHF.